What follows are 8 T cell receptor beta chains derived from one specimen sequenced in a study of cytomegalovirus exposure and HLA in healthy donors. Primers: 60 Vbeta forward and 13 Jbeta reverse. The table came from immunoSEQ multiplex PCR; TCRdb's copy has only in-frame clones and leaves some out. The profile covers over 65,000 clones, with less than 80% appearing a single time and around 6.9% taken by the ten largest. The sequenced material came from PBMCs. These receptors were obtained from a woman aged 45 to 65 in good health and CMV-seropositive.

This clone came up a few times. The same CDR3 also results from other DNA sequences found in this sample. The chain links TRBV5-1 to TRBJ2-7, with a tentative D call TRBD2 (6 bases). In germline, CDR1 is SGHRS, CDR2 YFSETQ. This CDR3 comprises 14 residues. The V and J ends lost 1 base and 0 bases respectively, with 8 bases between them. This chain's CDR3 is CASSLIGGSYEQYF. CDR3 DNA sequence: TGCGCCAGCAGCTTGATCGGGGGCTCCTACGAGCAGTACTTC.

CDR3 in DNA: TGTGCCAGCAACCTGGGGCACACCGGGGAGCTGTTTTTT. Translating gives CASNLGHTGELFF. The chain links TRBV2 to TRBJ2-2; D is possibly TRBD1 (5 bases). Germline loops: CDR1 SNHLY, CDR2 FYNNEI. The CDR3 is made up of 13 amino acids. The V gene lost 7 bases and the J gene lost 3 bases, with 9 bases spanning the gap.

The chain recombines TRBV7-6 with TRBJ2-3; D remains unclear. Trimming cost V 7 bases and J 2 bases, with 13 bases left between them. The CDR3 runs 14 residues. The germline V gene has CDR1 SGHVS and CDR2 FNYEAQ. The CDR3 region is CASNFPAVTDTQYF. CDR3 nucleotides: TGTGCCAGCAACTTCCCGGCGGTCACAGATACGCAGTATTTT.

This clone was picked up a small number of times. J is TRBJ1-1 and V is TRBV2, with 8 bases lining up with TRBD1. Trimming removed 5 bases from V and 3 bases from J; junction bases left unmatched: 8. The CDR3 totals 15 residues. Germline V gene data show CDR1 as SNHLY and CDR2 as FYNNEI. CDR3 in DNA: TGTGCCAGCAGTCAGGGACAGGCGGACTACACTGAAGCTTTCTTT. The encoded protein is CASSQGQADYTEAFF.

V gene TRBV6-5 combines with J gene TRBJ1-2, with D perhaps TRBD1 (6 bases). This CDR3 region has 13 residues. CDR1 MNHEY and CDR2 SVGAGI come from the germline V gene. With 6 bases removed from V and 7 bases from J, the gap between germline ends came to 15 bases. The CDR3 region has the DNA TGTGCCAGCAGCCTTCCGGGACAACTTGGCTACACCTTC. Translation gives CASSLPGQLGYTF.

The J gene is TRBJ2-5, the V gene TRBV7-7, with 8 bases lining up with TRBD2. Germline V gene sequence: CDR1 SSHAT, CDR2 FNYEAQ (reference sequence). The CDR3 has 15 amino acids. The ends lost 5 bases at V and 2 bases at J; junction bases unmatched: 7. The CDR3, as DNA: TGTGCCAGCAGCCCCGAACGGGGGGGTCAAGAGACCCAGTACTTC. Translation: CASSPERGGQETQYF.

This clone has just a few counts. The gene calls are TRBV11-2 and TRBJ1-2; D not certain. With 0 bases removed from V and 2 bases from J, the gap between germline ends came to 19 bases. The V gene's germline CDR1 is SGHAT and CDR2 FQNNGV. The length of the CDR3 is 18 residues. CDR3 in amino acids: CASSLEISRSVSNYGYTF. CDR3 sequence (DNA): TGTGCCAGCAGCTTAGAAATCTCAAGGAGCGTTTCGAACTATGGCTACACCTTC. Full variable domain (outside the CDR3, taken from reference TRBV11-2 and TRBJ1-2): EAGVAQSPRYKIIEKRQSVAFWCNPISGHATLYWYQQILGQGPKLLIQFQNNGVVDDSQLPKDRFSAERLKGVDSTLKIQPAKLEDSAVYLCASSLEISRSVSNYGYTFGSGTRLTVV.

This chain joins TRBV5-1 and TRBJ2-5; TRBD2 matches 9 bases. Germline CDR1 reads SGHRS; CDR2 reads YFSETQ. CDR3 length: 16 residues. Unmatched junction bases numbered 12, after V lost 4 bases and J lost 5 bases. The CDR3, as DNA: TGCGCCAGCAGCCCTGGAGCGGGGGGTCGGTACGAGACCCAGTACTTC. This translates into CASSPGAGGRYETQYF.